The present T cell receptor beta chain was sequenced within a study of T cell repertoires in cytomegalovirus infection. One entry per CDR3 protein results from TCRdb running MiXCR on the reads. The sample has around 490,000 distinct CDR3 sequences, approximately 26% seen once. The V end lost 3 bases, the J end lost 8 bases, and 11 bases lay between the germline ends. The germline V gene has CDR1 KGHSH and CDR2 LQKENI. The CDR3 is 13 amino acids. Input material: PBMCs. This sequence originates from a human donor in good health (CMV status not recorded). Some clones in this sample may be carry-over from other donors' samples. V is TRBV18 and J is TRBJ2-1; no definite D call. The CDR3 is CASSPVGWDEQFF. The DNA for the CDR3 is TGTGCCAGCTCACCGGTGGGCTGGGATGAGCAGTTCTTC.